The entry below gives a single T cell receptor beta chain sequence along with its context. This sample stems from a study of PD-L1 blockade in urothelial cancer. Clones were read by immunoSEQ multiplex PCR, and TCRdb kept only the in-frame ones, dropping some. The sample carries about 56,000 clones, approximately 85% recorded once. Time point meaning: pretreatment peripheral blood. Sequenced material: PBMCs, taken around atezolizumab (anti-PD-L1) treatment. The origin of this receptor is a man in his 70s with urothelial cancer.

Written as DNA, the CDR3 is TGTGCCAGTATATCGACAGGGAACACCGGGGAGCTGTTTTTT. Its translation is CASISTGNTGELFF. The rearrangement uses TRBV19 and TRBJ2-2; D is perhaps TRBD1 (6 bases). Germline V gives CDR1 LNHDA, CDR2 SQIVND (reference sequence). V was clipped by 7 bases and J by 1 base, with 10 bases between them. The CDR3 loop spans 14 amino acids.